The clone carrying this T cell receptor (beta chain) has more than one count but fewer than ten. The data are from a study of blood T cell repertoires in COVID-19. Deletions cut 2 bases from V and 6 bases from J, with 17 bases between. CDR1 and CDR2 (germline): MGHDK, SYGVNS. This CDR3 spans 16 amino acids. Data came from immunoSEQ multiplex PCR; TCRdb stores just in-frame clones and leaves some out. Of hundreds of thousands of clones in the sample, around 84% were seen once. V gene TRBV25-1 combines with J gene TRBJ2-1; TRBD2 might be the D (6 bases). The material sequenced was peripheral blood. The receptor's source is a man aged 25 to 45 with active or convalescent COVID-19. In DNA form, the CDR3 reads TGTGCCAGCAGTGAACCTAGGCGGGGATGGGGCAATGAGCAGTTCTTC. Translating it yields CASSEPRRGWGNEQFF.